Shown below are 19 T cell receptor beta chains from a single sample sequenced in a study of identical twins. TCRdb passed the 5' RACE reads through MiXCR, listing each CDR3 protein once. This table holds about 290,000 distinct CDR3 sequences, nearly 9.5% found once. Another study also made use of these data, one on yellow fever vaccine responses in identical twins.

The source material was CD8+ T cells sorted from blood. The receptor set was obtained from a woman aged 18 to 35 in good health.

This clonotype has a handful of counts. The genes are TRBV19 and TRBJ2-1; 8 nucleotides match TRBD1. The V gene end was trimmed by 5 bases and the J gene end by 9 bases; junction bases not matched to a gene: 15. The CDR3 runs 16 residues. In germline, CDR1 is LNHDA, CDR2 SQIVND (reference sequence). The CDR3 DNA follows: TGTGCCAGTAGTGACGACAGGGGCCCTCTCAGGGGTGAGCAGTTCTTC. This gives the protein CASSDDRGPLRGEQFF.

This clonotype was detected ten times or more. The V gene is TRBV20-1, the J gene TRBJ2-1, with D unclear. CDR1 is DFQATT and CDR2 is SNEGSKA in the germline V gene (reference sequence). Trimming removed 1 base from V and 6 bases from J, with 13 bases in between. There are 14 residues in the CDR3. CDR3 loop: CSARGFNSSNEQFF. In DNA, the CDR3 is TGCAGTGCTAGAGGTTTTAACTCTAGCAATGAGCAGTTCTTC.

The CDR3 sequence is CASSSLDDRGIASSYEQYF. CDR3 bases: TGTGCCAGCAGCTCCCTAGACGACAGGGGGATAGCTAGCTCCTACGAGCAGTACTTC. V usage is TRBV11-1 and J usage is TRBJ2-7, with 9 positions matching TRBD1. Germline V CDR1 and CDR2: SGHAT, FQDESV (reference sequence). Trimming removed 4 bases from V and 0 bases from J; junction bases left unmatched: 16. The length of the CDR3 is 19 residues.

This clonotype has at least ten counts. The chain employs TRBV12-3 or TRBV12-4 and TRBJ2-7; either TRBD1 or TRBD2 may supply D (7 bases each). V dropped 8 bases and J dropped 2 bases, with 16 bases sitting between them. The CDR3 contains 14 residues. The CDR3 DNA reads TGTGCCAGCCTGAGCGGGACAGATACCTACGAGCAGTACTTC. This gives the protein CASLSGTDTYEQYF.

The chain recombines TRBV3-1 with TRBJ2-5, with TRBD2 as a possible D gene (5 bases). With 0 bases removed from V and 5 bases from J, the gap between germline ends came to 19 bases. Germline CDR1 reads LGHDT; CDR2 reads YNNKEL (reference sequence). The CDR3 is 17 amino acids. Here the CDR3 DNA reads TGTGCCAGCAGCCAAGATGTGGACCCGGCGGAGCGGGAGACCCAGTACTTC. It codes for CASSQDVDPAERETQYF.

This clonotype appeared many times. This sequence joins TRBV6-2 or TRBV6-3 and TRBJ1-2; the D is unclear. Trimming removed 0 bases from V and 4 bases from J, with 12 bases in between. Germline V lookup: CDR1 MNHEY, CDR2 SVGEGT. This CDR3 spans 15 amino acids. The CDR3 sequence is CASSYSFQAAYGYTF. DNA for the CDR3: TGTGCCAGCAGTTACTCTTTCCAGGCCGCCTATGGCTACACCTTC.

This clonotype was detected only a few times. This sequence joins TRBV20-1 and TRBJ2-3; 11 bases line up with TRBD2. CDR3 length equals 16 residues. The junction had 6 bases not matched to a gene; V was cut back by 3 bases and J by 1 base. Per germline, CDR1 DFQATT and CDR2 SNEGSKA (reference sequence). DNA of the CDR3: TGCAGTGCTAGGCTAGCGGGGGGCCCTCGCACAGATACGCAGTATTTT. The encoded protein is CSARLAGGPRTDTQYF.

This clonotype was seen repeatedly, ten times or more. The chain links TRBV20-1 to TRBJ2-2; D is possibly TRBD1 or TRBD2 (5 bases each). The CDR3 extends over 14 amino acids. The V gene's germline CDR1 is DFQATT and CDR2 SNEGSKA (reference sequence). V shed 3 bases and J shed 6 bases, with 14 bases lying between them. The CDR3 DNA reads as TGCAGTGCTAGGTTCGGCAGGGAGTCCGGGGAGCTGTTTTTT. Its translation is CSARFGRESGELFF.

The rearrangement joins TRBV28 to TRBJ2-5; D not resolved. Germline V gene sequence: CDR1 MDHEN, CDR2 SYDVKM. Between the trimmed V and J ends, which lost 7 bases and 0 bases, there was a span of 12 bases. The CDR3 has 14 amino acids. The CDR3 here is CASTRWSNQETQYF. As DNA, the CDR3 is TGTGCCAGCACCCGCTGGAGTAACCAAGAGACCCAGTACTTC.

The J gene is TRBJ2-1, the V gene TRBV15, with TRBD2 matching 12 bases. Germline V lookup: CDR1 LNHNV, CDR2 YYDKDF (reference sequence). The V and J ends lost 5 bases and 4 bases, in that order; junction bases with no gene match: 6. The CDR3 spans 16 residues. The CDR3 coding sequence is TGTGCCACCAGCTCCCGGACTAGCGGGAAGTACAATGAGCAGTTCTTC. This gives the protein CATSSRTSGKYNEQFF.

This clonotype was seen many times. The chain uses TRBV20-1 and TRBJ2-1; tentatively, D is TRBD2 (6 bases). CDR1 and CDR2 (germline): DFQATT, SNEGSKA (reference sequence). Trimming removed 5 bases at V and 0 bases at J, with 14 bases between. The CDR3 length is 15 residues. The CDR3, as DNA: TGCAGTGCTTATTATAGCGGTAGCTCCTACAATGAGCAGTTCTTC. Its protein product is CSAYYSGSSYNEQFF.

This clonotype occurred many times. The genes are TRBV7-9 and TRBJ2-1, with D possibly matching TRBD2 (5 bases). The germline V and J ends were trimmed by 6 bases and 9 bases, with 24 bases remaining between them. CDR3 length: 16 residues. Germline V gene lookup returns CDR1 SEHNR and CDR2 FQNEAQ (reference sequence). CDR3: CASRVPSDSSPGEQFF. The CDR3, as DNA: TGTGCCAGCAGGGTACCGTCGGACTCTAGTCCGGGTGAGCAGTTCTTC.

The chain combines TRBV10-3 with TRBJ2-6; a possible D gene is TRBD2 (6 bases). Germline V gene sequence: CDR1 ENHRY, CDR2 SYGVKD. CDR3 size: 18 residues. V lost 3 bases and J lost 0, with 15 bases in between. CDR3 sequence (DNA): TGTGCCATCAGTGACTCGGGACTCATGAGCTCTGGGGCCAACGTCCTGACTTTC. This encodes CAISDSGLMSSGANVLTF.

The chain has TRBV5-1 and TRBJ2-5, with unresolved D. V shed 2 bases and J shed 0 bases, with 14 bases lying between them. Germline V gene sequence: CDR1 SGHRS, CDR2 YFSETQ. The CDR3 loop spans 16 amino acids. The CDR3 DNA reads TGCGCCAGCAGCTTCCGCCAACCGAGATACCAAGAGACCCAGTACTTC. Its translation is CASSFRQPRYQETQYF.

The V gene is TRBV7-9, the J gene TRBJ2-1, with D hard to call. Trimming pared 4 bases from V and 5 bases from J, leaving 12 bases between. In germline, CDR1 is SEHNR, CDR2 FQNEAQ (reference sequence). The CDR3 length is 14 residues. CDR3 protein: CASSSRAGNNEQFF. CDR3 DNA: TGTGCCAGCAGCTCAAGGGCAGGTAACAATGAGCAGTTCTTC.

This clonotype was detected ten times or more. The CDR3 DNA reads TGTGCCAGCAGTTTATCTCGGGACAGCTACAATGAGCAGTTCTTC. Translated, it gives CASSLSRDSYNEQFF. The rearrangement links TRBV12-3 or TRBV12-4 to TRBJ2-1; TRBD1 matches at 7 bases. This CDR3 has 15 residues. Losses at the gene ends were 2 bases for V and 3 bases for J; bases not matched to a gene: 4.

The V gene is TRBV7-2, the J gene TRBJ1-1, with no clear D. The CDR3 sequence is 13 residues long. The ends were cut back, 2 bases at V and 3 bases at J, with 7 bases in the middle. In germline, CDR1 is SGHTA, CDR2 FQGNSA. The CDR3 nucleotides are TGTGCCAGCAGCTTACGGATACACACTGAAGCTTTCTTT. Its protein product is CASSLRIHTEAFF. The complete variable domain, with remaining parts taken from reference TRBV7-2 and TRBJ1-1, reads GAGVSQSPSNKVTEKGKDVELRCDPISGHTALYWYRQSLGQGLEFLIYFQGNSAPDKSGLPSDRFSAERTGGSVSTLTIQRTQQEDSAVYLCASSLRIHTEAFFGQGTRLTVV.

The table lists this clonotype with many counts. The rearrangement joins TRBV12-3 or TRBV12-4 to TRBJ2-1; 7 positions match TRBD2. The CDR3 consists of 15 residues. The trim removed 0 bases at V and 6 bases at J, leaving 5 bases unmatched. CDR3 loop: CASSLAGTSANEQFF. The CDR3 DNA is TGTGCCAGCAGTTTAGCGGGAACTAGCGCCAATGAGCAGTTCTTC.

As for this clonotype: Given a much more abundant clone one base away, this may be a read error. J is TRBJ2-7 and V is TRBV4-1; TRBD2 agrees at 11 bases. The V gene end was trimmed by 4 bases and the J gene end by 0 bases; junction bases not matched to a gene: 11. Germline V gene data show CDR1 as MGHRA and CDR2 as YSYEKL. The CDR3 sequence is 18 residues long. The CDR3 bases are TGCGCCAGCAGCCCGGACCAAGAGGGACTAGCGGACTCCTACGAGCAGTACTTC. It specifies CASSPDQEGLADSYEQYF.